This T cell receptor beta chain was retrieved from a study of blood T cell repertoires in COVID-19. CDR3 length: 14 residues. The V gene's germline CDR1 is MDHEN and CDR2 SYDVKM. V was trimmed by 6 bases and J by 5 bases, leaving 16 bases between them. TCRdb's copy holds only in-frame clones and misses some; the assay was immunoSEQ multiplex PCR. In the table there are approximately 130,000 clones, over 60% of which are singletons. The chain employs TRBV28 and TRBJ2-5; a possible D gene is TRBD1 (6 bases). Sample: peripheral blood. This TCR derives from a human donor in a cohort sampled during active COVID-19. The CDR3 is CASSSNRDGETQYF. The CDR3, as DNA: TGTGCCAGCAGCTCAAACAGGGACGGGGAGACCCAGTACTTC.